The entry below gives a single T cell receptor (beta chain) sequence along with its context. Antigen: not known. Treatment meaning: roughly 11-day PBMC culture with coronavirus spike peptide pools or control peptides (ViraFEST assay). Vaccinated healthy people had never been infected with SARS-CoV-2 before, which was shown by negative nucleocapsid antibodies before and after vaccination. These data come from a study of vaccination and CD4 T cells after COVID-19. For the study at large: Two of the convalescents were Hispanic, and the group consisted of six males and four females.

Once obtained from cultured CD4+ T cells, the DNA was sequenced using the Oncomine TCR Beta short-read assay. TCRdb re-called the PCR reads with MiXCR, one entry per CDR3 protein. The data contain tens of thousands of distinct CDR3 sequences, 67% of them singletons. Material: CD4+ T cells from blood, cultured in vitro, obtained after SARS-CoV-2 vaccination. This sequence was found in a human donor who received a COVID-19 vaccine.

CDR3 residues: CATSTGGATRETQYF. CDR3 nucleotide sequence: TGTGCCACCAGTACGGGGGGGGCTACTCGAGAGACCCAGTACTTC. V usage is TRBV24-1 and J usage is TRBJ2-5, with 8 bases that match TRBD2. Trimming took 6 bases from V and 4 from J; bases not matched to a gene: 9. This CDR3 region has 15 residues. CDR1 KGHDR and CDR2 SFDVKD come from the germline V gene.